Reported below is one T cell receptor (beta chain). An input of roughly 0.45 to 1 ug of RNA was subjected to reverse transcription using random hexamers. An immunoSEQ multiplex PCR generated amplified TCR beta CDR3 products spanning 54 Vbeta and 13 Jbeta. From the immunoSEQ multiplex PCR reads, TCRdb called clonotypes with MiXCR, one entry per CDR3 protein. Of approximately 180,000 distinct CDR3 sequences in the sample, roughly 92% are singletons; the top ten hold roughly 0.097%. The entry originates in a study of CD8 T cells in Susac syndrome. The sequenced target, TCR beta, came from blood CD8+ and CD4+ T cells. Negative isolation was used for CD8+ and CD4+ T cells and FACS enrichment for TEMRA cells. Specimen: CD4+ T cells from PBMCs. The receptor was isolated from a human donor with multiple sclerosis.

CDR3 sequence reads: CASSLVQIYEQYF. The CDR3 bases are TGTGCCAGCAGCTTAGTACAGATCTACGAGCAGTACTTC. The rearrangement links TRBV7-9 to TRBJ2-7, with D unresolved. Germline CDR1 and CDR2: SEHNR and FQNEAQ (reference sequence). V was cut by 1 base and J by 3 bases, with 7 bases left in between. This CDR3 region has 13 residues.